Presented here are 25 T cell receptor beta chains from one specimen sequenced in a study of T-cell memory formation after mild COVID-19 (dated by TCRdb to the early 2020s). The library was built by means of 5' RACE. Data came from an Illumina NovaSeq 6000. TCRdb trimmed public reads at Q25 via fastp, called clones via MiXCR and kept in-frame beta chains. Every distinct CDR3 protein forms one entry, paired with its most common genes and DNA. The sample table records about 160,000 distinct CDR3 sequences; 25% to 40% of these occur just once. The leading ten clones occupy around 12% of the sample. The sequenced sample consisted of PBMCs or a T cell subset sorted from them (not recorded which). These receptors came from an adult woman who had mild COVID-19 (a few samples of this study predate the infection). The sample titles of this study are shuffled in the database, so cell type and time point are left out; the donor was told from shared clones.

This clonotype has just a few counts. The chain couples TRBV9 to TRBJ2-1; 9 positions agree with TRBD1. This CDR3 contains 16 residues. Germline loops: CDR1 SGDLS, CDR2 YYNGEE. V shed 3 bases, J shed 2 bases, and the junction held 6 bases outside the gene matches. DNA of the CDR3: TGTGCCAGCAGCGCCCCGGGACAGGGTACCTACAATGAGCAGTTCTTC. This translates into CASSAPGQGTYNEQFF. The entire variable domain, with the rest obtained from reference TRBV9 and TRBJ2-1, is as follows: DSGVTQTPKHLITATGQRVTLRCSPRSGDLSVYWYQQSLDQGLQFLIQYYNGEERAKGNILERFSAQQFPDLHSELNLSSLELGDSALYFCASSAPGQGTYNEQFFGPGTRLTVL.

This clonotype was picked up a small number of times. The chain couples TRBV25-1 to TRBJ2-7; possibly TRBD2 for D (5 bases). The V gene's germline CDR1 is MGHDK and CDR2 SYGVNS. The CDR3 runs to 17 residues. V was cut by 4 bases and J by 6 bases, with 25 bases left in between. This chain's CDR3 is CASSGGGGLAYSGEQYF. Written as DNA, the CDR3 is TGTGCCAGCAGTGGAGGCGGTGGGCTAGCTTATTCTGGCGAGCAGTACTTC.

This clonotype was recorded a few times. The genes are TRBV10-3 and TRBJ1-1; the D gene is possibly TRBD1 (6 bases). This CDR3 region has 15 residues. Germline V gene lookup returns CDR1 ENHRY and CDR2 SYGVKD. The V end lost 6 bases, the J end lost 1 base, and 15 bases lay between the germline ends. The CDR3 is CAIRDNRAPNTEAFF. The CDR3 DNA reads TGTGCCATCAGGGACAACAGGGCCCCGAACACTGAAGCTTTCTTT.

This clonotype has only a few counts. This chain connects TRBV5-5 to TRBJ1-2; TRBD1 matches 8 bases. The germline CDR1 and CDR2 sequences are SGHKS and YYEKEE (reference sequence). CDR3 size: 15 residues. The J segment lost 7 bases and the V segment lost 4 bases, leaving 12 bases of the junction unmatched. The CDR3 DNA reads as TGTGCCAGCAGCCCCAGGACAGGGTACCCCGGTGGCTACACCTTC. Amino acids: CASSPRTGYPGGYTF.

The chain has TRBV4-1 and TRBJ2-7, with 8 bases matching TRBD1. CDR1 MGHRA and CDR2 YSYEKL come from the germline V gene. There are 16 residues in the CDR3. Trimming removed 3 bases from V and 5 bases from J; junction bases left unmatched: 12. Here the CDR3 DNA reads TGCGCCAGCAGCCAGTTAAACTTCTTGGACAGGGACGAGCAGTACTTC. Translating gives CASSQLNFLDRDEQYF.

This clonotype was seen a handful of times. This chain links TRBV29-1 with TRBJ2-3; TRBD2 aligns across 8 bases. The length of the CDR3 is 13 residues. Germline V CDR1 and CDR2: SQVTM, ANQGSEA. Germline trimming cut 6 bases from V and 8 bases from J; bases unmatched to any gene: 10. DNA for the CDR3: TGCAGCGTGGGGACGGGAGGGCCTGGTACGCAGTATTTT. Translated, it gives CSVGTGGPGTQYF.

This CDR3 reads CASSRWAGQAFF. The CDR3 nucleotides read TGTGCCAGCAGTCGCTGGGCAGGGCAAGCTTTCTTT. The chain carries TRBV12-3 or TRBV12-4 and TRBJ1-1; weak D call: TRBD1 (5 bases). The CDR3 consists of 12 residues. Deletions cut 5 bases from V and 9 bases from J, with 13 bases between.

This clonotype was counted between two and nine times. The chain combines TRBV27 with TRBJ2-1; D gene uncertain. Looked up from germline, CDR1 is MNHEY and CDR2 is SMNVEV (reference sequence). V lost 3 bases and J 5 bases, leaving 11 bases between the germline ends. This CDR3 is 14 amino acids long. In nucleotides, the CDR3 is TGTGCCAGCAGTTTCATAGGTTCCCACAATGAGCAGTTCTTC. As protein: CASSFIGSHNEQFF.

This clonotype was counted between two and nine times. The V call is TRBV7-2, the J call TRBJ1-1, with 8 nucleotides matching TRBD1. Germline V lookup: CDR1 SGHTA, CDR2 FQGNSA. The CDR3 has 14 amino acids. J gave up 6 bases and V 4 bases, and 7 bases lay outside the gene matches. DNA of the CDR3: TGTGCCAGCAGCTGGGGACAGGTCGGGGCTGAAGCTTTCTTT. Amino acid sequence: CASSWGQVGAEAFF.

This clonotype has a handful of counts. The chain combines TRBV30 with TRBJ2-7; possible D gene TRBD2, 6 bases. Trimming took off 1 base at V and 3 bases at J, with 10 bases between the two ends. CDR3 length: 13 amino acids. Germline V gives CDR1 GTSNPN, CDR2 SVGIG (reference sequence). The CDR3: CAWSAGTYYEQYF. DNA for the CDR3: TGTGCCTGGAGTGCGGGGACTTACTACGAGCAGTACTTC.

The CDR3 region has the DNA TGTGCCAGCAGCTCCCCCGGGGCAGGGACCTACGAGCAGTACTTC. Amino acid sequence: CASSSPGAGTYEQYF. The chain uses TRBV7-9 and TRBJ2-7; tentatively, D is TRBD1 or TRBD2 (5 bases each). V was trimmed by 4 bases and J by 2 bases, leaving 15 bases between them. The CDR3 is 15 amino acids. CDR1 SEHNR and CDR2 FQNEAQ come from the germline V gene (reference sequence).

This clonotype has just a few counts. V gene TRBV14 combines with J gene TRBJ2-5, with TRBD1 matching over 7 bases. Germline V CDR1 and CDR2: SGHDN, FVKESK. With V trimmed by 2 bases and J by 2 bases, 8 bases remained unmatched. The CDR3 spans 16 residues. CDR3 region: CASSQFQGVIQETQYF. The DNA for the CDR3 is TGTGCCAGCAGCCAATTTCAGGGGGTGATTCAAGAGACCCAGTACTTC. The complete variable domain, with remaining parts taken from reference TRBV14 and TRBJ2-5, reads EAGVTQFPSHSVIEKGQTVTLRCDPISGHDNLYWYRRVMGKEIKFLLHFVKESKQDESGMPNNRFLAERTGGTYSTLKVQPAELEDSGVYFCASSQFQGVIQETQYFGPGTRLLVL.

V and J are TRBV18 and TRBJ2-7; 8 nucleotides align to TRBD1. The V segment lost 3 bases and the J segment 5 bases; nucleotides outside the gene matches: 12. The CDR3 length is 16 residues. Germline CDR1 and CDR2: KGHSH and LQKENI. Here the CDR3 DNA reads TGTGCCAGCTCACCCAGACAGGGGCTACGCTTTGACGAGCAGTACTTC. Its protein product is CASSPRQGLRFDEQYF.

This chain joins TRBV5-5 and TRBJ2-7; D remains unclear. CDR1 and CDR2 (germline): SGHKS, YYEKEE (reference sequence). CDR3 length: 12 amino acids. Trimming cost V 3 bases and J 3 bases, with 7 bases left between them. The CDR3 here is CASSSGRYEQYF. For the CDR3, the DNA is TGTGCCAGCAGCTCGGGCCGCTACGAGCAGTACTTC.

This clonotype was detected a few times. The chain recombines TRBV24-1 with TRBJ2-1; D is uncertain. Germline V lookup: CDR1 KGHDR, CDR2 SFDVKD. The CDR3 consists of 12 residues. V dropped 2 bases and J dropped 10 bases, with 8 bases sitting between them. The CDR3 coding sequence is TGTGCCACCAGTGATTCGAGGTGGGAGCAGTTCTTC. It translates to CATSDSRWEQFF.

This clonotype appeared a few times. The chain recombines TRBV9 with TRBJ1-5; D call uncertain. Looked up from germline, CDR1 is SGDLS and CDR2 is YYNGEE. V lost 4 bases to trimming and J lost 4 bases, with 15 bases between them. The CDR3 length is 15 residues. The CDR3 here is CASSPSSTANQPQHF. The CDR3 DNA reads as TGTGCCAGCAGCCCCAGTAGTACTGCTAATCAGCCCCAGCATTTT. Full variable domain (missing parts from reference TRBV9 and TRBJ1-5): DSGVTQTPKHLITATGQRVTLRCSPRSGDLSVYWYQQSLDQGLQFLIQYYNGEERAKGNILERFSAQQFPDLHSELNLSSLELGDSALYFCASSPSSTANQPQHFGDGTRLSIL.

This clonotype was found a few times. The gene calls are TRBV2 and TRBJ2-1; D may be TRBD1 or TRBD2 (5 bases each). CDR1 SNHLY and CDR2 FYNNEI come from the germline V gene. This CDR3 spans 19 amino acids. V was shortened by 6 bases and J by 3 bases, with 27 bases between the two germline ends. Here the CDR3 DNA reads TGTGCCAGCAGGACGAATGTTGGTCTCGGGACGGTGGTCTACAATGAGCAGTTCTTC. The encoded protein is CASRTNVGLGTVVYNEQFF. Looking up the rest from reference TRBV2 and TRBJ2-1 gives the full variable domain: EPEVTQTPSHQVTQMGQEVILRCVPISNHLYFYWYRQILGQKVEFLVSFYNNEISEKSEIFDDQFSVERPDGSNFTLKIRSTKLEDSAMYFCASRTNVGLGTVVYNEQFFGPGTRLTVL.

This clonotype has just a few counts. This chain uses TRBV5-1 with TRBJ2-7; 7 positions match TRBD1. The length of the CDR3 is 14 residues. Trimming took 0 bases from V and 1 from J; bases not matched to a gene: 1. CDR1 is SGHRS and CDR2 is YFSETQ in the germline V gene. CDR3 loop: CASSLGDSSYEQYF. CDR3 sequence (DNA): TGCGCCAGCAGCTTGGGGGACAGTTCCTACGAGCAGTACTTC. The complete variable domain, with remaining parts taken from reference TRBV5-1 and TRBJ2-7, reads KAGVTQTPRYLIKTRGQQVTLSCSPISGHRSVSWYQQTPGQGLQFLFEYFSETQRNKGNFPGRFSGRQFSNSRSEMNVSTLELGDSALYLCASSLGDSSYEQYFGPGTRLTVT.

This chain uses TRBV12-3 or TRBV12-4 with TRBJ2-7; 9 bases agree with TRBD1. This CDR3 has 13 amino acids. V lost 5 bases, J lost 3 bases, and 2 bases stayed unmatched. The CDR3 loop is CASSRQGVYEQYF. The CDR3 DNA reads as TGTGCCAGCAGTAGACAGGGGGTCTACGAGCAGTACTTC.

This clonotype has more than one count but fewer than ten. The chain has TRBV12-3 or TRBV12-4 and TRBJ1-2, with D perhaps matching TRBD1 (5 bases). This CDR3 has 16 amino acids. V dropped 3 bases and J dropped 4 bases, with 18 bases sitting between them. DNA of the CDR3: TGTGCCAGCAGTTTTGGTGGCGACAGTGCCGTCTATGGCTACACCTTC. The encoded protein is CASSFGGDSAVYGYTF.

This sequence joins TRBV20-1 and TRBJ1-2; 8 bases agree with TRBD1. The CDR3 is 14 amino acids. Looked up from germline, CDR1 is DFQATT and CDR2 is SNEGSKA (reference sequence). V lost 5 bases, J lost 7 bases, and 12 bases stayed unmatched. As DNA, the CDR3 is TGCAGTGCTCCTGTCAGGGGGCGTCAGCTTGGCTACACCTTC. It codes for CSAPVRGRQLGYTF.

The rearrangement joins TRBV27 to TRBJ1-5; the D gene is possibly TRBD1 (5 bases). CDR1 and CDR2 (germline): MNHEY, SMNVEV (reference sequence). The CDR3 runs to 15 residues. V was clipped by 3 bases and J by 6 bases, with 15 bases between them. The CDR3 loop reads CASSFYRGPGQPQHF. The CDR3 DNA reads as TGTGCCAGCAGTTTTTATCGGGGCCCCGGTCAGCCCCAGCATTTT.

The rearrangement uses TRBV20-1 and TRBJ2-3; D gene ambiguous. The CDR3 spans 13 residues. The germline V gene encodes CDR1 DFQATT and CDR2 SNEGSKA (reference sequence). The V end was cut by 3 bases, the J end by 5 bases, with 12 bases between. The CDR3 here is CSASPSPQDTQYF. The CDR3 DNA follows: TGCAGTGCTAGCCCGAGTCCCCAAGATACGCAGTATTTT.

V and J are TRBV7-2 and TRBJ1-2, with D possibly matching TRBD1 (5 bases). The germline V and J ends were trimmed by 4 bases and 7 bases, with 16 bases remaining between them. CDR3 length: 14 residues. CDR1 is SGHTA, CDR2 FQGNSA, per germline. As DNA, the CDR3 is TGTGCCAGCAGCTATAGAGACACCGGGGGTGGCTACACCTTC. This translates into CASSYRDTGGGYTF.

The genes are TRBV6-1 and TRBJ1-5; 7 bases are shared with TRBD1. This CDR3 spans 14 amino acids. Germline lookup yields CDR1 MNHNS and CDR2 SASEGT. Losses at the gene ends were 6 bases for V and 8 bases for J; bases not matched to a gene: 10. The DNA of the CDR3 is TGTGCCAGCAGGACAGGGACGGGGAGTGAGCCCCAGCATTTT. Its translation: CASRTGTGSEPQHF.